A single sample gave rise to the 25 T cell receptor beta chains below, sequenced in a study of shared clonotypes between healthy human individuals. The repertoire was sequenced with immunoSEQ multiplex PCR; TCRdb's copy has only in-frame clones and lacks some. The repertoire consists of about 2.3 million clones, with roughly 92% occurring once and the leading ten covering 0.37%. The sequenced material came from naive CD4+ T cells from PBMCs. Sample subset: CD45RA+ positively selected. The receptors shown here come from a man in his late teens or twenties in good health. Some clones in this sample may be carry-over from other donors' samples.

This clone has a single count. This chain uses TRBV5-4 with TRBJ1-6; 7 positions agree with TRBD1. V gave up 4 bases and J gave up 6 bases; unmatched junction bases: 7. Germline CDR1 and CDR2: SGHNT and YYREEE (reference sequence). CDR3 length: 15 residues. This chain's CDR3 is CASSAPGGRNSPLHF. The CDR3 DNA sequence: TGTGCCAGCAGCGCCCCAGGGGGGCGTAATTCACCCCTCCACTTT.

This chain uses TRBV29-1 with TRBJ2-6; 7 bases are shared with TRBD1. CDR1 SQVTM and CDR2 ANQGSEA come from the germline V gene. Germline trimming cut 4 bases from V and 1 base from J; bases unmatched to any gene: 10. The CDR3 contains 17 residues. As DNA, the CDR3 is TGCAGCGTTGGAGGACAGGCTGGATGGTCTGGGGCCAACGTCCTGACTTTC. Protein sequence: CSVGGQAGWSGANVLTF.

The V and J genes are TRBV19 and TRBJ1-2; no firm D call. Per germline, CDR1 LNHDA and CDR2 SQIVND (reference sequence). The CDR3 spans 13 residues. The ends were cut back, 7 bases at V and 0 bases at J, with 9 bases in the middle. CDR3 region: CASTQRANYGYTF. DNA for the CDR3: TGTGCCAGTACCCAAAGGGCTAACTATGGCTACACCTTC.

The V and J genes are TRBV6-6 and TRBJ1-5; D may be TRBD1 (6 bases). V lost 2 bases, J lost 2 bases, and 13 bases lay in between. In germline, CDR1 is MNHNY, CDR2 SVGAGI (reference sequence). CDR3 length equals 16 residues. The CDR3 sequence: CASSYQQGPGNQPQHF. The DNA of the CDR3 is TGTGCCAGCAGTTACCAACAGGGCCCCGGCAATCAGCCCCAGCATTTT.

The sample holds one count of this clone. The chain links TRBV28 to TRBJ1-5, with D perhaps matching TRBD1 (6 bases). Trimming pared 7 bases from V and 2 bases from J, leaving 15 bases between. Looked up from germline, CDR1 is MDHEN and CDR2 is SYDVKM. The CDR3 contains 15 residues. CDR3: CASTSGGARNQPQHF. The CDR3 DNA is TGTGCCAGCACCTCCGGGGGCGCACGCAATCAGCCCCAGCATTTT. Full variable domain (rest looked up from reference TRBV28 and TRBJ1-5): DVKVTQSSRYLVKRTGEKVFLECVQDMDHENMFWYRQDPGLGLRLIYFSYDVKMKEKGDIPEGYSVSREKKERFSLILESASTNQTSMYLCASTSGGARNQPQHFGDGTRLSIL.

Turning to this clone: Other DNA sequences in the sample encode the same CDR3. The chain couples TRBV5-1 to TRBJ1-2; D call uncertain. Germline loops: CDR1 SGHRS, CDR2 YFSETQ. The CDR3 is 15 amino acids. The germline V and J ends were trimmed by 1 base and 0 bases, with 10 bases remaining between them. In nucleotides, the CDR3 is TGCGCCAGCAGCTTGCTCGGCGGGTCTAACTATGGCTACACCTTC. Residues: CASSLLGGSNYGYTF.

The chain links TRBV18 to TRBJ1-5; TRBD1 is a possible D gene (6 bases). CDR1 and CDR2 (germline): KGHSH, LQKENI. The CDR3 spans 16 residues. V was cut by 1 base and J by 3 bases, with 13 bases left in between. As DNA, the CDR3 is TGTGCCAGCTCACCACTGGCCAGGGGTGACAATCAGCCCCAGCATTTT. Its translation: CASSPLARGDNQPQHF.

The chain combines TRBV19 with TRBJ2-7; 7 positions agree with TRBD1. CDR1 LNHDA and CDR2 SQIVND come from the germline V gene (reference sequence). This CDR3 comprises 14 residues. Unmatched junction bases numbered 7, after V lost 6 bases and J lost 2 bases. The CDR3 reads CASRSPGQTYEQYF. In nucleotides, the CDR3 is TGTGCCAGTAGGAGCCCGGGACAGACCTACGAGCAGTACTTC.

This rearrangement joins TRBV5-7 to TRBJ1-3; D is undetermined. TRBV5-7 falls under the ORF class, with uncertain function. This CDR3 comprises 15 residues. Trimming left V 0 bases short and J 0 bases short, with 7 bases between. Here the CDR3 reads CASSLGQISGNTIYF. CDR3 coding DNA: TGTGCCAGCAGCTTGGGGCAGATCTCTGGAAACACCATATATTTT.

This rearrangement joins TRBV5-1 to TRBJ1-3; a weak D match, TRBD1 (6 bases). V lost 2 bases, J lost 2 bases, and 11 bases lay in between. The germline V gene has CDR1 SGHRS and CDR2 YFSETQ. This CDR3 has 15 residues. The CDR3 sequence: CASSFTQGPGNTIYF. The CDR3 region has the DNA TGCGCCAGCAGCTTTACACAGGGCCCTGGAAACACCATATATTTT.

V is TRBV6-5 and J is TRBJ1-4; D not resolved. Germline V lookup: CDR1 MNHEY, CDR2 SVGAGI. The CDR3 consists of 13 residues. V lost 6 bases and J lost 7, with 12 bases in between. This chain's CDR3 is CASRRTVGEKLFF. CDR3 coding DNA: TGTGCCAGCAGACGAACGGTGGGTGAAAAACTGTTTTTT.

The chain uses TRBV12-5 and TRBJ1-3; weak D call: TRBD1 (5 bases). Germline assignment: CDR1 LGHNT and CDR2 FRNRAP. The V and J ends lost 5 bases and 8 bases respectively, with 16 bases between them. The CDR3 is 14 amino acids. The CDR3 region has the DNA TGTGCTAGTGGTCAGGGACCGCCCGAAGACACCATATATTTT. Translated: CASGQGPPEDTIYF.

The CDR3 DNA reads TGTGCCAGCTCAGAGGGACTAGCGGTATACGAGCAGTACTTC. It encodes CASSEGLAVYEQYF. V gene TRBV18 combines with J gene TRBJ2-7; 11 positions agree with TRBD2. V lost 5 bases, J lost 4 bases, and 4 bases stayed unmatched. Per germline, CDR1 KGHSH and CDR2 LQKENI. The CDR3 is 14 amino acids.

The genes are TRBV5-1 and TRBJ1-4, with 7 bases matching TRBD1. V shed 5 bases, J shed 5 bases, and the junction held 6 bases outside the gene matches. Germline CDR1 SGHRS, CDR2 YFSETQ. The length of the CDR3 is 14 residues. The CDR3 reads CASREGQPNEKLFF. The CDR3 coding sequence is TGCGCCAGCAGAGAGGGACAGCCGAATGAAAAACTGTTTTTT.

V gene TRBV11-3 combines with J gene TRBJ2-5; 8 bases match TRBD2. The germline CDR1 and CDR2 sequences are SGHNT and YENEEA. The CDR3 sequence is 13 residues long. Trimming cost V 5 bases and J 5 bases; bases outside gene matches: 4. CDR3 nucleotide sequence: TGTGCCAGCAGCACAGCGGGAGCCGAGACCCAGTACTTC. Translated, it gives CASSTAGAETQYF.

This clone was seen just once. Here the CDR3 DNA reads TGTGCCATCAGTGAAAAAAAGGAGGTGAACACCGGGGAGCTGTTTTTT. It is translated as CAISEKKEVNTGELFF. The rearrangement joins TRBV10-3 to TRBJ2-2, with D possibly being TRBD2 (5 bases). Trimming stripped 3 bases from V and 1 base from J, with 12 bases between. The CDR3 is 16 amino acids. From germline, CDR1 is ENHRY and CDR2 SYGVKD.

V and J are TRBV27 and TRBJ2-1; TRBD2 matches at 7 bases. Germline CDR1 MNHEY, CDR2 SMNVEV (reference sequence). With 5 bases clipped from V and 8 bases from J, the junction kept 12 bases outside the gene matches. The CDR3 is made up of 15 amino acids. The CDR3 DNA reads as TGTGCCAGCAGTCTGGCGGGACTAACATTCGATGAGCAGTTCTTC. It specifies CASSLAGLTFDEQFF.

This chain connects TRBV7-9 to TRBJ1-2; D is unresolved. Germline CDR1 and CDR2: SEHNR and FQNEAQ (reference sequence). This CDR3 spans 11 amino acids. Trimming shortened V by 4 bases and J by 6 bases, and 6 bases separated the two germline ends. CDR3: CASSWVDGYTF. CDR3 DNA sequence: TGTGCCAGCAGCTGGGTGGATGGCTACACCTTC.

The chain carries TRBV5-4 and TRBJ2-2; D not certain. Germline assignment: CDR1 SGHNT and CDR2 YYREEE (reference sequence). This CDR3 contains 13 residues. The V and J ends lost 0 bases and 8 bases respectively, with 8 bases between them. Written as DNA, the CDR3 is TGTGCCAGCAGCTTGGAAGGGTGGGGGGAGCTGTTTTTT. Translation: CASSLEGWGELFF.

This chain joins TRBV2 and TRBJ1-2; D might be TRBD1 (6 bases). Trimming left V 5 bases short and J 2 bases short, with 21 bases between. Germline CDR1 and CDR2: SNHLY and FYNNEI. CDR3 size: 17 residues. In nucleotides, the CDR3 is TGTGCCAGCAGTCAAGGGGGTTTATTCGGGCTGAACTATGGCTACACCTTC. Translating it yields CASSQGGLFGLNYGYTF.

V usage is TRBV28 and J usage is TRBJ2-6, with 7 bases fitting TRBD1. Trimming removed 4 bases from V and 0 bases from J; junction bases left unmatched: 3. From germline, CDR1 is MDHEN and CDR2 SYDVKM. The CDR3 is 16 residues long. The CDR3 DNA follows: TGTGCCAGCAGTTCCACAGGGGCCTCTGGGGCCAACGTCCTGACTTTC. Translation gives CASSSTGASGANVLTF.

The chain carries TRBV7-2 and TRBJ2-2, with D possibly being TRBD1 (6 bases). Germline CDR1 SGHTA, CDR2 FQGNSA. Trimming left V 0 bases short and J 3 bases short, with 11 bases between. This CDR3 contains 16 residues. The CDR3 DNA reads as TGTGCCAGCAGCTTAGCTTTGGGGGCCGACACCGGGGAGCTGTTTTTT. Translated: CASSLALGADTGELFF.

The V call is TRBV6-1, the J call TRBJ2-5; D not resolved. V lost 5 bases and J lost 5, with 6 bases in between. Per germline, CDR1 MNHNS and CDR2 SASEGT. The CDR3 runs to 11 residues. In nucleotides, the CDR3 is TGTGCCAGCAGTTATCTCGAGACCCAGTACTTC. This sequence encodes CASSYLETQYF.

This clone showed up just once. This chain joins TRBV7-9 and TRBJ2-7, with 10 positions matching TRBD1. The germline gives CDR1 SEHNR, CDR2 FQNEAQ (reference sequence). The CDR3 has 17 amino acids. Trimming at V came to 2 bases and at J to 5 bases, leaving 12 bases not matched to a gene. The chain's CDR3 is CASSLNLPGQGRNEQYF. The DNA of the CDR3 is TGTGCCAGCAGCTTAAACCTACCGGGACAGGGGAGGAACGAGCAGTACTTC.

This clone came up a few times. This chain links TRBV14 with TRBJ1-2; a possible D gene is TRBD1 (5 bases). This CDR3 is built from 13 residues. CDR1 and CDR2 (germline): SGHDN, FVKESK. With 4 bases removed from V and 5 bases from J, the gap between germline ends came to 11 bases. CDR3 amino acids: CASSPGGLYGYTF. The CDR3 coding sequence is TGTGCCAGCAGCCCCGGGGGATTGTATGGCTACACCTTC.